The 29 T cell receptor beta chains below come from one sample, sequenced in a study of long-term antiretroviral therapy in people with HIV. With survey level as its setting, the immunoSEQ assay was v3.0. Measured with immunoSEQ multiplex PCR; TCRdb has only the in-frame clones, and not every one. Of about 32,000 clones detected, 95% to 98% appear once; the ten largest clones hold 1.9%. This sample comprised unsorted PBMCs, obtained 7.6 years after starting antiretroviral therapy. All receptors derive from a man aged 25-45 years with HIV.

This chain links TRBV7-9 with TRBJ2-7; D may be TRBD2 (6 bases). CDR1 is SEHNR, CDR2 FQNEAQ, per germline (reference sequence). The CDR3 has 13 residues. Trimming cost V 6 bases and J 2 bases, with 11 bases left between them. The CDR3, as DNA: TGTGCCAGCAGTCCTCTAGCGCCCTACGAGCAGTACTTC. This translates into CASSPLAPYEQYF.

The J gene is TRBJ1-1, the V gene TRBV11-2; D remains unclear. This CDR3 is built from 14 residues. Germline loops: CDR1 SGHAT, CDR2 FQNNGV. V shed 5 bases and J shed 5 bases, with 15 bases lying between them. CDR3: CASSPAWRRTEAFF. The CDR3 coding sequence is TGTGCCAGCAGCCCCGCTTGGCGCAGGACTGAAGCTTTCTTT. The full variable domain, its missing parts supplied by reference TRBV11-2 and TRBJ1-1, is EAGVAQSPRYKIIEKRQSVAFWCNPISGHATLYWYQQILGQGPKLLIQFQNNGVVDDSQLPKDRFSAERLKGVDSTLKIQPAKLEDSAVYLCASSPAWRRTEAFFGQGTRLTVV.

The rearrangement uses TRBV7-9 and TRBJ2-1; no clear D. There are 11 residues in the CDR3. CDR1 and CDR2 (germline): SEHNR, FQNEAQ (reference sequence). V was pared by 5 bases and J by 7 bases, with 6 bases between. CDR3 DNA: TGTGCCAGCAGCATCAATAATGAGCAGTTCTTC. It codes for CASSINNEQFF.

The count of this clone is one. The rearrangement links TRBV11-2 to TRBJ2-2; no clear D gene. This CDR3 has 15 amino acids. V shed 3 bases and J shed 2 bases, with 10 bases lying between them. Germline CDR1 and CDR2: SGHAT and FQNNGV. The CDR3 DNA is TGTGCCAGCAGCTTTAGTAGGGTCAACACCGGGGAGCTGTTTTTT. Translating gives CASSFSRVNTGELFF.

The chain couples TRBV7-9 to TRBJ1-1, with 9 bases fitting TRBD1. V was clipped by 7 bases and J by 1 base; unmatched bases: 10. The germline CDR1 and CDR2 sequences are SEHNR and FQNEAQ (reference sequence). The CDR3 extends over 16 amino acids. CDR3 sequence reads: CASTMTGGRGNTEAFF. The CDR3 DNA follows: TGTGCCAGCACCATGACAGGGGGACGGGGGAACACTGAAGCTTTCTTT.

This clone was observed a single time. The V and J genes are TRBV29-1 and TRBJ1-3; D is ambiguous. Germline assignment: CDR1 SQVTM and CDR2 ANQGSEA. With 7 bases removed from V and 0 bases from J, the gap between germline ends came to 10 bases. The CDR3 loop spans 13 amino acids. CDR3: CSAWADSGNTIYF. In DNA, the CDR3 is TGCAGCGCCTGGGCTGACTCTGGAAACACCATATATTTT.

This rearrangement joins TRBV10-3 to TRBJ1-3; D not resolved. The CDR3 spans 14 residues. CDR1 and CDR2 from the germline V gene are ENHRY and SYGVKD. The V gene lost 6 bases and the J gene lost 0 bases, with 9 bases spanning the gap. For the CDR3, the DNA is TGTGCCATCAGGGGAGACATCTCTGGAAACACCATATATTTT. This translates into CAIRGDISGNTIYF.

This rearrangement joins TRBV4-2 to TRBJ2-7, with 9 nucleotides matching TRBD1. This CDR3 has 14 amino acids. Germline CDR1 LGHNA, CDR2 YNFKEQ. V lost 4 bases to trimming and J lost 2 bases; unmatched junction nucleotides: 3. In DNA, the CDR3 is TGTGCCAGCAGCCCCGGACAGGGGACCTACGAGCAGTACTTC. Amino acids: CASSPGQGTYEQYF.

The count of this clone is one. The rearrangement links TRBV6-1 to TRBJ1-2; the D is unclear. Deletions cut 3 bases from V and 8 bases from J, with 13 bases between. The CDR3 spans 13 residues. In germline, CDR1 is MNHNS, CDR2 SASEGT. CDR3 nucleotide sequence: TGTGCCAGCAGTGAGACATTTTACAACGGCTACACCTTC. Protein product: CASSETFYNGYTF.

CDR3 sequence (DNA): TGTGCCTGGGACATCGGTACCTACGAGCAGTACTTC. It codes for CAWDIGTYEQYF. The gene calls are TRBV30 and TRBJ2-7; no reliable D call. The ends were cut back, 5 bases at V and 2 bases at J, with 10 bases in the middle. Germline CDR1 GTSNPN, CDR2 SVGIG (reference sequence). CDR3 length equals 12 residues.

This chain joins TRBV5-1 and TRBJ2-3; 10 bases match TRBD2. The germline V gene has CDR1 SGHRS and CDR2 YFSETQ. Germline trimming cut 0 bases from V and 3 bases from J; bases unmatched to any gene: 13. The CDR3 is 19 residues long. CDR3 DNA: TGCGCCAGCAGCTTGGCCAGACTAGCGGGTTACGACAGGACAGATACGCAGTATTTT. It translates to CASSLARLAGYDRTDTQYF.

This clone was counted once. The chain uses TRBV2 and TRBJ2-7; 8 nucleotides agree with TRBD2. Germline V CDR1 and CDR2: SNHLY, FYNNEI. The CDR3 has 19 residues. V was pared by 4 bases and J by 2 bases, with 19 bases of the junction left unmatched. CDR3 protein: CASSGSTGTSKSPTYEQYF. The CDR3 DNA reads TGTGCCAGCAGTGGCAGTACCGGGACTAGTAAGTCCCCGACCTACGAGCAGTACTTC. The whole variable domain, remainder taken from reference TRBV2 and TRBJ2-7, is EPEVTQTPSHQVTQMGQEVILRCVPISNHLYFYWYRQILGQKVEFLVSFYNNEISEKSEIFDDQFSVERPDGSNFTLKIRSTKLEDSAMYFCASSGSTGTSKSPTYEQYFGPGTRLTVT.

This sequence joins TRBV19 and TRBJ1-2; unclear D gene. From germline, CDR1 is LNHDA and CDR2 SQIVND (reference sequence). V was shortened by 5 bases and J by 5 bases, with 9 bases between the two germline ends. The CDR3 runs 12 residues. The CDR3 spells CASSRREYGYTF. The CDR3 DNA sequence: TGTGCCAGTAGTCGTCGGGAGTATGGCTACACCTTC.

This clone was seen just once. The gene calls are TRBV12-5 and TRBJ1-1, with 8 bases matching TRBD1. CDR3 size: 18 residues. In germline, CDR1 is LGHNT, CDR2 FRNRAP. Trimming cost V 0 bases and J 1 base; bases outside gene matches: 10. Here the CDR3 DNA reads TGTGCTAGTGGTTTGGTACTGGGGCAGGGGGCTGGGAACACTGAAGCTTTCTTT. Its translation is CASGLVLGQGAGNTEAFF.

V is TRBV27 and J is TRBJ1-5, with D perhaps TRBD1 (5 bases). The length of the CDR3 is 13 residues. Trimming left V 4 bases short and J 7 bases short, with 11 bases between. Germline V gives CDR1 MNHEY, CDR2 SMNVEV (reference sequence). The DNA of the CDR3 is TGTGCCAGCAGTTGGGTGTGGGGGCAGCCCCAGCATTTT. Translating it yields CASSWVWGQPQHF.

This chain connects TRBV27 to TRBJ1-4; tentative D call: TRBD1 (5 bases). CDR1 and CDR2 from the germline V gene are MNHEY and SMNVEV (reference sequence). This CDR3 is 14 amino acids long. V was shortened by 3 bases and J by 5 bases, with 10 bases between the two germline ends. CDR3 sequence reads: CASSFRQGNEKLFF. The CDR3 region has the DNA TGTGCCAGCAGTTTCAGGCAGGGAAATGAAAAACTGTTTTTT.

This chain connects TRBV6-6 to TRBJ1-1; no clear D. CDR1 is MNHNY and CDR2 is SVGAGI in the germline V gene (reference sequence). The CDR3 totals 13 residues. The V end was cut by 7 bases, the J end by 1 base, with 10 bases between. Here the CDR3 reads CASTDDGNTEAFF. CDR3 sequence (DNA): TGTGCCAGCACCGATGACGGGAACACTGAAGCTTTCTTT.

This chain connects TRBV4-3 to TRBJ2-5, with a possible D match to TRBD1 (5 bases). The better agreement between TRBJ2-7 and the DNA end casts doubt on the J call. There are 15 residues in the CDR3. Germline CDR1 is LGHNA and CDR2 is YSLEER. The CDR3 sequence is CASSQERGGQDEQYF. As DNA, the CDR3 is TGCGCCAGCAGCCAAGAAAGGGGTGGTCAAGACGAGCAGTACTTC.

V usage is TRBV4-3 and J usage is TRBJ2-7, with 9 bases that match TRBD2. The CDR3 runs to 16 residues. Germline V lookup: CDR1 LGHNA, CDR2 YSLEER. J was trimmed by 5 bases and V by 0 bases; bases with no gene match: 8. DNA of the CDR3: TGCGCCAGCAGCCAAGATTCTGCGGGGGGGTTAAACGAGCAGTACTTC. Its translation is CASSQDSAGGLNEQYF.

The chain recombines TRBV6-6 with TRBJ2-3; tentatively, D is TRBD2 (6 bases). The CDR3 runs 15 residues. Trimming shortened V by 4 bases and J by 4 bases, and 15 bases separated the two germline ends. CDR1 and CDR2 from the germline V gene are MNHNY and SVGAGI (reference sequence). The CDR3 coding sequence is TGTGCCAGCAGTTTAGAAGCGGGCCGCGCAGATACGCAGTATTTT. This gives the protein CASSLEAGRADTQYF.

The CDR3: CANRQGNSDTQYF. The CDR3, as DNA: TGTGCCAACCGACAGGGGAATTCAGATACGCAGTATTTT. V usage is TRBV10-3 and J usage is TRBJ2-3; 8 bases are shared with TRBD1. This CDR3 contains 13 residues. J gave up 4 bases and V 10 bases, and 7 bases lay outside the gene matches. Germline lookup yields CDR1 ENHRY and CDR2 SYGVKD.

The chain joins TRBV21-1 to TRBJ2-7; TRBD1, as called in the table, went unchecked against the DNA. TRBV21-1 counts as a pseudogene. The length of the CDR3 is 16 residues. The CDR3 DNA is TGTGCCAGCCCAACAAGAGGGGGAAAGGGAGACTACGAGCAGTACTTC. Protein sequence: CASPTRGGKGDYEQYF.

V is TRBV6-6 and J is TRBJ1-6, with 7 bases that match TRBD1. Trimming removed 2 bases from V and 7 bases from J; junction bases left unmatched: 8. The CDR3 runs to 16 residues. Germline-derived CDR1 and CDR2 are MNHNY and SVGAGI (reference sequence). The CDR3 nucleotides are TGTGCCAGCAGTTACCTGATGACAGGGAGGAATTCACCCCTCCACTTT. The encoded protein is CASSYLMTGRNSPLHF.

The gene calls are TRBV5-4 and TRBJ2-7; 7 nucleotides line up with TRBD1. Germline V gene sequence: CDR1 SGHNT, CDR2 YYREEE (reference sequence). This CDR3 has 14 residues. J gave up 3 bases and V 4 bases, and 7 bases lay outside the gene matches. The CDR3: CASSPDRRNYEQYF. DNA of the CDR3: TGTGCCAGCAGCCCGGACAGGAGAAACTACGAGCAGTACTTC.

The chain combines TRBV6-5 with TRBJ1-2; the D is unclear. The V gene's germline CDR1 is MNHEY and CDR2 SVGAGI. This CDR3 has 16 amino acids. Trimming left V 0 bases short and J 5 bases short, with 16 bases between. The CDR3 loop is CASSYSTTPVRYGYTF. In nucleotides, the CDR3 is TGTGCCAGCAGTTACTCGACGACACCCGTTCGGTATGGCTACACCTTC.

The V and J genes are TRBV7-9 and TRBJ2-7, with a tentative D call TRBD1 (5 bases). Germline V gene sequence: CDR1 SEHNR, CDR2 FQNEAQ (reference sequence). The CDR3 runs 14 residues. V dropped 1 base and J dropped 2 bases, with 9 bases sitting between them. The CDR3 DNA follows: TGTGCCAGCAGCTTAGGTCAAGGGGCCTACGAGCAGTACTTC. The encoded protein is CASSLGQGAYEQYF.

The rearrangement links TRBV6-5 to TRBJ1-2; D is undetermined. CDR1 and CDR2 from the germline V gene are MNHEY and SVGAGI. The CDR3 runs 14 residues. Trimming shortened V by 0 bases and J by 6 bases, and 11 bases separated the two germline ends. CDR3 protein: CASSYSVTPNGYTF. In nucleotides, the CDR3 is TGTGCCAGCAGTTACTCCGTGACACCGAATGGCTACACCTTC.

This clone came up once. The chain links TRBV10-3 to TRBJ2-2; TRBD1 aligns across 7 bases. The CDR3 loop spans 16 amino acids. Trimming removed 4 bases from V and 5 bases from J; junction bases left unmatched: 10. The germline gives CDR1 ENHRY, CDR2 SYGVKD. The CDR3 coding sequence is TGTGCCATCAGTGGTTACGGGACAGCGAGAACCGGGGAGCTGTTTTTT. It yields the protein CAISGYGTARTGELFF.

CDR3 sequence (DNA): TGTGCCAGCGGGCAAGAGACCCAGTACTTC. Encoded protein: CASGQETQYF. This chain uses TRBV6-5 with TRBJ2-5; the D is unclear. Germline CDR1 is MNHEY and CDR2 is SVGAGI. The ends were cut back, 8 bases at V and 2 bases at J, with 3 bases in the middle. The CDR3 sequence is 10 residues long.